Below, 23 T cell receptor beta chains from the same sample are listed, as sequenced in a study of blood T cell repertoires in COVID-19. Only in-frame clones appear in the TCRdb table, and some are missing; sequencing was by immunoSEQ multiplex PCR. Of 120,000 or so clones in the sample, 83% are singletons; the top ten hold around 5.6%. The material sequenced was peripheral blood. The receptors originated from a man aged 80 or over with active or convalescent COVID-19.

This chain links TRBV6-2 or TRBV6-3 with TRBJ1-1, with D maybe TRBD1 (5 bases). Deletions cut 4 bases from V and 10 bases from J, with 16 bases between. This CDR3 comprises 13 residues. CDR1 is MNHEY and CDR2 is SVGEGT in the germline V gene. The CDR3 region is CASSSPTWGGAFF. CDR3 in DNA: TGTGCCAGCAGTTCCCCGACCTGGGGCGGAGCTTTCTTT.

The CDR3 loop reads CASSSGGEQYF. CDR3 coding DNA: TGTGCCAGCAGTTCCGGGGGCGAGCAGTACTTC. The chain uses TRBV14 and TRBJ2-7; the D gene is possibly TRBD2 (6 bases). V shed 6 bases and J shed 6 bases, with 9 bases lying between them. The germline V gene encodes CDR1 SGHDN and CDR2 FVKESK. The CDR3 contains 11 residues.

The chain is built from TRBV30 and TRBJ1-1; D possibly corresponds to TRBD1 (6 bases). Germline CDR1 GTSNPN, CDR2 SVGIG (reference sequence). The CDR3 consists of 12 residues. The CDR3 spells CAQQRTVSATFF. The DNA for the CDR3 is TGTGCTCAACAACGGACAGTAAGTGCAACTTTCTTT.

The CDR3 DNA reads as TGCGCCAGCAGCCAAGAAGCGGGGCTTTCCTACAATGAGCAGTTCTTC. Translated, it gives CASSQEAGLSYNEQFF. V is TRBV4-3 and J is TRBJ2-1; the match to TRBD2 covers 7 bases. V was clipped by 0 bases and J by 1 base; unmatched bases: 3. The CDR3 extends over 16 amino acids. Germline V gives CDR1 LGHNA, CDR2 YSLEER.

CDR3 coding DNA: TGTGCCAGCAGTGCGATGGAAGAGACCCAGTACTTC. Protein product: CASSAMEETQYF. The chain carries TRBV12-3 or TRBV12-4 and TRBJ2-5; D ambiguous. The V and J ends lost 5 bases and 3 bases respectively, with 7 bases between them. The CDR3 length is 12 residues.

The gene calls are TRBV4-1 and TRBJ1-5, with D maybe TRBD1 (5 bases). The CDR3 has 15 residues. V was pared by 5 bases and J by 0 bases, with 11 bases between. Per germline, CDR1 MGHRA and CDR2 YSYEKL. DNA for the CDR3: TGCGCCAGCAGCGACCGGGACTCTAGCAATCAGCCCCAGCATTTT. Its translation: CASSDRDSSNQPQHF.

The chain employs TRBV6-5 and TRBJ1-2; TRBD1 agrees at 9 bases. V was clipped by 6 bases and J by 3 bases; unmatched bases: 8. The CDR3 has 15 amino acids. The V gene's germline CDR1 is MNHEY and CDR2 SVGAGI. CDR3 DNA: TGTGCCAGCAGGGGACAGGGAGCCGGCGACTATGGCTACACCTTC. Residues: CASRGQGAGDYGYTF.

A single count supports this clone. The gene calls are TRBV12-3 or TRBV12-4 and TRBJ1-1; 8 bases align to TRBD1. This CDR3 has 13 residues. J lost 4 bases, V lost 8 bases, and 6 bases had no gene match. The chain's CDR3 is CASRRGPGTEAFF. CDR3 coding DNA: TGTGCCAGCCGCAGGGGGCCGGGCACTGAAGCTTTCTTT.

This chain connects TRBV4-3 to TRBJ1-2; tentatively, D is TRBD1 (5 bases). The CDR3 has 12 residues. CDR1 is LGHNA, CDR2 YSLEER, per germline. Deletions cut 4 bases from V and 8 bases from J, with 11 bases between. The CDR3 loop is CASSLMGQGYTF. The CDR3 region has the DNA TGCGCCAGCAGCCTTATGGGGCAAGGCTACACCTTC.

CDR3 residues: CASSLEAQGRGEKLFF. The DNA of the CDR3 is TGTGCCAGCAGCTTAGAGGCCCAAGGCCGCGGTGAAAAACTGTTTTTT. The chain is built from TRBV7-6 and TRBJ1-4; no clear D gene. CDR1 is SGHVS and CDR2 is FNYEAQ in the germline V gene. V was trimmed by 1 base and J by 7 bases, leaving 16 bases between them. CDR3 length equals 16 residues.

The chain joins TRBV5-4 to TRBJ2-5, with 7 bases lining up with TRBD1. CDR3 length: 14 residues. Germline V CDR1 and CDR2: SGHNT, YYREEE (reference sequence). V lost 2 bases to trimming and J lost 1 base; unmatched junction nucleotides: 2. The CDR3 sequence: CASSLGTVQETQYF. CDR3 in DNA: TGTGCCAGCAGCTTAGGGACAGTCCAAGAGACCCAGTACTTC. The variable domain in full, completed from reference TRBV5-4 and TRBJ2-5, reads ETGVTQSPTHLIKTRGQQVTLRCSSQSGHNTVSWYQQALGQGPQFIFQYYREEENGRGNFPPRFSGLQFPNYSSELNVNALELDDSALYLCASSLGTVQETQYFGPGTRLLVL.

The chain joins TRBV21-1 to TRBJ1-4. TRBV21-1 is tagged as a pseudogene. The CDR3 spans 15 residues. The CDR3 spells CASSSRGPGDEKLFF. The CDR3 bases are TGTGCCAGCAGCTCCAGAGGACCGGGGGATGAAAAACTGTTTTTT.

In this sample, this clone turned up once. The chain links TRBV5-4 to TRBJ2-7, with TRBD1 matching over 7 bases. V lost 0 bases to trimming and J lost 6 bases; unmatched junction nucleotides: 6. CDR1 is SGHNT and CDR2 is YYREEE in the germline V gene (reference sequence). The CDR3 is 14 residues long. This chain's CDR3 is CASSLARGKGEQYF. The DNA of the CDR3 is TGTGCCAGCAGCTTGGCCAGGGGGAAAGGCGAGCAGTACTTC.

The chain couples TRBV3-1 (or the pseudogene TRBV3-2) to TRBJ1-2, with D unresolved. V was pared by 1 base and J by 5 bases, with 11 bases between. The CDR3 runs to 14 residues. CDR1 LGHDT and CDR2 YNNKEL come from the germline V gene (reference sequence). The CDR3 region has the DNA TGTGCCAGCAGCCAAGTAGAGATGAGGTATGGCTACACCTTC. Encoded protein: CASSQVEMRYGYTF.

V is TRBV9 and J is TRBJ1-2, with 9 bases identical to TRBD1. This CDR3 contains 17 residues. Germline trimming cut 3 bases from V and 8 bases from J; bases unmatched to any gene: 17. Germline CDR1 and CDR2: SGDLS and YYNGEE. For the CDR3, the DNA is TGTGCCAGCAGCGCCCACACCGGGACAGGGAGAATGAGAGGCTACACCTTC. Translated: CASSAHTGTGRMRGYTF.

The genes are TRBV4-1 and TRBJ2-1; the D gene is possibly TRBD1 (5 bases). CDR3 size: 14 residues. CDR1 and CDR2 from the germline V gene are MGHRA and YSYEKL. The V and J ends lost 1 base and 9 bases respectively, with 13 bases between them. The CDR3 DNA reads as TGCGCCAGCAGCCAAGGATCAGGGTCCCCTGAGCAGTTCTTC. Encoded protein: CASSQGSGSPEQFF.

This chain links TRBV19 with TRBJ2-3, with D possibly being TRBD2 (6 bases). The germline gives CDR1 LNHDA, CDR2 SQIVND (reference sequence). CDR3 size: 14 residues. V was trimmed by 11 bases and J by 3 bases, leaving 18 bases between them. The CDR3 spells CASQGLARTDTQYF. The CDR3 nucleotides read TGTGCCTCCCAAGGGCTAGCGAGGACAGATACGCAGTATTTT.

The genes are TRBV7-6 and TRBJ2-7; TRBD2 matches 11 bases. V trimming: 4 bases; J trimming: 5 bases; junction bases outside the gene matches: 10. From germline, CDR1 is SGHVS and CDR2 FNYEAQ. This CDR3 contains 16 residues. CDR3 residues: CASSSPLAGGLNEQYF. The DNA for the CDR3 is TGTGCCAGCAGCTCACCCCTAGCGGGGGGCCTGAACGAGCAGTACTTC.

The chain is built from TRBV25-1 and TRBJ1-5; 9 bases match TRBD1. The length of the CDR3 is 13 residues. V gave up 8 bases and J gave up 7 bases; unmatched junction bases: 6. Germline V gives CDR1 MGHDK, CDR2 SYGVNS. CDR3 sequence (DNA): TGTGCCAGCGGTACAGGGGGCACCCAGCCCCAGCATTTT. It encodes CASGTGGTQPQHF.

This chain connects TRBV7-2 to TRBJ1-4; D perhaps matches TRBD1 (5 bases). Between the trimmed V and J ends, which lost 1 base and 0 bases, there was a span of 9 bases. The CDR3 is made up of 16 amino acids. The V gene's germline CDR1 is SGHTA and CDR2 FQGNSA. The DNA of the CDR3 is TGTGCCAGCAGCTTAGTTTCACAGGCAACTAATGAAAAACTGTTTTTT. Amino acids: CASSLVSQATNEKLFF.

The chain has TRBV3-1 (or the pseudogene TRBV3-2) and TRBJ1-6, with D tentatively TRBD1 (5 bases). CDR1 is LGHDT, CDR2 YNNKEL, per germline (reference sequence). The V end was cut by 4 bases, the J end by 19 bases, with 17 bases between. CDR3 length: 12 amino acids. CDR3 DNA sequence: TGTGCCAGCAGCCCACAAGGAGGGGTACGTCACTTT. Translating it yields CASSPQGGVRHF.

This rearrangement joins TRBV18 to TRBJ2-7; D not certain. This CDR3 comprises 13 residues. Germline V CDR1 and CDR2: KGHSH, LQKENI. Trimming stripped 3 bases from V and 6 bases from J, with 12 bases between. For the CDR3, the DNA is TGTGCCAGCTCACCCGACTTTCTCCGCGAGCAGTACTTC. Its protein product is CASSPDFLREQYF.

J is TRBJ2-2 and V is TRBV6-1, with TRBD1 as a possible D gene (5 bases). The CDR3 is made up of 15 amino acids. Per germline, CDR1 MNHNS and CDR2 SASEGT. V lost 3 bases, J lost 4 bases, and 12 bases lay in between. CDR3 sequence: CASSEMGQPTGELFF. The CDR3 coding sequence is TGTGCCAGCAGTGAGATGGGGCAGCCCACCGGGGAGCTGTTTTTT.